Below, 2 T cell receptor beta chains from the same sample are listed, as sequenced in a study of T cell responses to AZD1222 COVID-19 vaccine. Profiled with immunoSEQ multiplex PCR; TCRdb holds only in-frame clones, not every one. The profile shows about 190,000 clones, 85% to 95% of them singletons. Sample: peripheral blood, taken on day 0 of AZD1222 vaccination. These receptors were obtained from an adult in good health.

The chain has TRBV6-5 and TRBJ2-5; D is unclear. V was shortened by 8 bases and J by 1 base, with 11 bases between the two germline ends. The CDR3 has 13 amino acids. Germline V gene data show CDR1 as MNHEY and CDR2 as SVGAGI. Written as DNA, the CDR3 is TGTGCCAGCTCAGACTTCCTCCAAGAGACCCAGTACTTC. Amino acids: CASSDFLQETQYF.

The J gene is TRBJ1-2, the V gene TRBV6-5; no clear D gene. This CDR3 region has 12 residues. V lost 0 bases to trimming and J lost 8 bases, with 7 bases between them. Germline loops: CDR1 MNHEY, CDR2 SVGAGI. CDR3 loop: CASSYSREGYTF. Here the CDR3 DNA reads TGTGCCAGCAGTTACTCCCGGGAAGGCTACACCTTC.